This T cell receptor (beta chain) was documented in a study of blood T cell repertoires in COVID-19. Study-level background: Spain, Italy and the United States supplied samples that represented acute and convalescent COVID-19.

The repertoire was sequenced with immunoSEQ multiplex PCR; TCRdb's copy has only in-frame clones and lacks some. Here the sample spans a few hundred thousand clones, roughly four fifths being singletons. This clone appeared a single time. The CDR3 consists of 14 residues. Germline V gene sequence: CDR1 MNHEY, CDR2 SVGAGI. Trimming removed 0 bases from V and 7 bases from J, with 12 bases in between. This chain connects TRBV6-5 to TRBJ1-2; D not certain. The clonotype comes from a woman in her 50s who had recovered from COVID-19. Sequencing input: PBMCs or T cells enriched from blood (not recorded which). The CDR3, as DNA: TGTGCCAGCAGTTACTCGATTTCAGCGGGTGGCTACACCTTC. Protein sequence: CASSYSISAGGYTF.